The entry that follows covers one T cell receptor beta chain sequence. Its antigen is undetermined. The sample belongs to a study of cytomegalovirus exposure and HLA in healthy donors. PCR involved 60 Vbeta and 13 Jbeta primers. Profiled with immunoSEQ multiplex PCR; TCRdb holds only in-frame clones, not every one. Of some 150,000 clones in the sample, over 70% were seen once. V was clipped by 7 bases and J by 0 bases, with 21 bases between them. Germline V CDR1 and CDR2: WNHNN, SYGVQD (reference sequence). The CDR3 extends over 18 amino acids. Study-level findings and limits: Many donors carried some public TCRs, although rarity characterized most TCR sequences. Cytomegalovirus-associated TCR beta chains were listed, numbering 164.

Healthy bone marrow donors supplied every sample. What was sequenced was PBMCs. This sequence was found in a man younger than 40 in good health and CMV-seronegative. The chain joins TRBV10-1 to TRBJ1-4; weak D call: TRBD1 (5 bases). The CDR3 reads CASIVCHASQATNEKLFF. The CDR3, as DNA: TGCGCCAGCATTGTCTGCCATGCATCACAGGCAACTAATGAAAAACTGTTTTTT.